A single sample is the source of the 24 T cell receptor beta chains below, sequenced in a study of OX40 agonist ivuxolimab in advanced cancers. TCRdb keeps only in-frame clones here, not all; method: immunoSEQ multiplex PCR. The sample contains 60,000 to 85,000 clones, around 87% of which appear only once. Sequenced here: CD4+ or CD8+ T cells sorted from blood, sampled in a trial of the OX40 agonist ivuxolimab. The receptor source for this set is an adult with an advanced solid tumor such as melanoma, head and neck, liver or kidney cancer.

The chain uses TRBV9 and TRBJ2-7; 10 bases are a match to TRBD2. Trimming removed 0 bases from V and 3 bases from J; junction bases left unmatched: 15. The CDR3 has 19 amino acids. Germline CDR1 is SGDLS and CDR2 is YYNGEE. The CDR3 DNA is TGTGCCAGCAGCGTAGGGGGTGGGGCTAGCGGGAGCAGACTCTACGAGCAGTACTTC. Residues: CASSVGGGASGSRLYEQYF.

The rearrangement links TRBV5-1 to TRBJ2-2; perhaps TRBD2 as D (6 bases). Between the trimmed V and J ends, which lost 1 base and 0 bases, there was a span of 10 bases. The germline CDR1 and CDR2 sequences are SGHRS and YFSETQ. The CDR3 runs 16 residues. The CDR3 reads CASSLLGGTNTGELFF. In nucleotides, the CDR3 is TGCGCCAGCAGCTTGTTGGGCGGGACGAACACCGGGGAGCTGTTTTTT.

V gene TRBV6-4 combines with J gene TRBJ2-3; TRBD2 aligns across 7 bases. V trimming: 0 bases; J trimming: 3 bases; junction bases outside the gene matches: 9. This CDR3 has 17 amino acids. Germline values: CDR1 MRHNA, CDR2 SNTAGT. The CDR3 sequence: CASSDSAVAGKTDTQYF. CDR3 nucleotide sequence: TGTGCCAGCAGTGACTCGGCGGTAGCGGGCAAAACAGATACGCAGTATTTT.

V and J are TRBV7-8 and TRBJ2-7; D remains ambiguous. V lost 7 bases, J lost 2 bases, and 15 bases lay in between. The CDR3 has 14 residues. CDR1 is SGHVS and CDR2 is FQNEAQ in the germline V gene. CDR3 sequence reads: CASTKPPMTYEQYF. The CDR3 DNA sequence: TGTGCCAGCACGAAGCCTCCGATGACCTACGAGCAGTACTTC.

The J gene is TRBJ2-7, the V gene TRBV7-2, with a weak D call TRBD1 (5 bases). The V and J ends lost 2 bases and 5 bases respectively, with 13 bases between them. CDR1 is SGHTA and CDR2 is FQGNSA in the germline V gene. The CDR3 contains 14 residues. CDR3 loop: CASSLSRDDHEQYF. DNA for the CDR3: TGTGCCAGCAGCTTAAGCAGGGATGATCACGAGCAGTACTTC.

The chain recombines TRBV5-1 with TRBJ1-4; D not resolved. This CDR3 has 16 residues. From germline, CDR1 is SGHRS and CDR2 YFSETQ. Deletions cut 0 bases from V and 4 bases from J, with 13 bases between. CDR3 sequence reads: CASSLGAVSGNEKLFF. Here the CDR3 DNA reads TGCGCCAGCAGCTTGGGAGCGGTCAGCGGTAATGAAAAACTGTTTTTT.

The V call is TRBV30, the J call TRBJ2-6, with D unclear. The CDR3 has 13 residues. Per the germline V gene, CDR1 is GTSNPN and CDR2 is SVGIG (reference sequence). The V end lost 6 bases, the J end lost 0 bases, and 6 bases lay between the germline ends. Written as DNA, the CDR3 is TGTGCCTGCGACCCCTCTGGGGCCAACGTCCTGACTTTC. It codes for CACDPSGANVLTF.

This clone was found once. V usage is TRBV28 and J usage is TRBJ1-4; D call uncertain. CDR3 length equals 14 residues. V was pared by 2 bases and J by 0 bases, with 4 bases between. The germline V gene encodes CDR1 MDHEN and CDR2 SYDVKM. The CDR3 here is CASSLGATNEKLFF. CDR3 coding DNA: TGTGCCAGCAGTTTAGGTGCAACTAATGAAAAACTGTTTTTT.

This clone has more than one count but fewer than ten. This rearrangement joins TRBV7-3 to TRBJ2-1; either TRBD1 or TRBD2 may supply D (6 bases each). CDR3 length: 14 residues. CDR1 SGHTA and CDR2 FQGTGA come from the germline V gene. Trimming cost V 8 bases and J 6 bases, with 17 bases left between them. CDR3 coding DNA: TGTGCCAGCGGACTAACAGGAGGGGGCAATGAGCAGTTCTTC. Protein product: CASGLTGGGNEQFF.

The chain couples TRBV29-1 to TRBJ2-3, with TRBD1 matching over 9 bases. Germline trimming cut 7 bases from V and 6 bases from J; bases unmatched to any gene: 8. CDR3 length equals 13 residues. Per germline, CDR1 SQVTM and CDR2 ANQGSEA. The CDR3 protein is CSAKQGAGDTQYF. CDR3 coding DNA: TGCAGCGCCAAACAGGGGGCAGGGGATACGCAGTATTTT.

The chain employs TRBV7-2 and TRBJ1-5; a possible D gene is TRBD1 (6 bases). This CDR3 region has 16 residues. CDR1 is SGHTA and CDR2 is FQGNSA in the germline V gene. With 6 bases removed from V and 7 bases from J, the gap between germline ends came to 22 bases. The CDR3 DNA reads TGTGCCAGCAGTTTCAACCAGGGGCACCTAGGACAGCCCCAGCATTTT. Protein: CASSFNQGHLGQPQHF.

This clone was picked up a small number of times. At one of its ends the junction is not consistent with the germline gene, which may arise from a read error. CDR3 in amino acids: CASRGFTYEQYF. CDR3 coding DNA: TGTGCGAGCAGGGGTTTTACCTACGAGCAGTACTTC. The rearrangement links TRBV27 to TRBJ2-7, with D possibly TRBD1 on 6 matching bases. Germline lookup yields CDR1 MNHEY and CDR2 SMNVEV (reference sequence). The CDR3 spans 12 residues.

CDR3 in amino acids: CASSLRDRSYNEQFF. In DNA form, the CDR3 reads TGTGCCAGCAGCTTAAGGGACAGGTCCTACAATGAGCAGTTCTTC. The chain recombines TRBV7-3 with TRBJ2-1; 8 nucleotides agree with TRBD1. From germline, CDR1 is SGHTA and CDR2 FQGTGA. J lost 1 base, V lost 1 base, and 0 bases had no gene match. The CDR3 extends over 15 amino acids.

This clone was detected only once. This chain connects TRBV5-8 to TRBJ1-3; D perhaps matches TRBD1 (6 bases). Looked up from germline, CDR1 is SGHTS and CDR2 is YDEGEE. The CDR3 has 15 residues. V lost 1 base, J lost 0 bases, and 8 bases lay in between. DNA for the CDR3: TGTGCCAGCAGCTTGCGGGGACACTCTGGAAACACCATATATTTT. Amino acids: CASSLRGHSGNTIYF.

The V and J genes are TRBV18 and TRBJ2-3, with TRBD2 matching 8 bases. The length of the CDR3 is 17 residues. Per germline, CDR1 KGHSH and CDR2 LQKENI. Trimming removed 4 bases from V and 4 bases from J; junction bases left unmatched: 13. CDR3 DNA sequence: TGTGCCAGCTCACGCCTCCCCCCCCAGCGGGAGTCAGATACGCAGTATTTT. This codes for CASSRLPPQRESDTQYF.

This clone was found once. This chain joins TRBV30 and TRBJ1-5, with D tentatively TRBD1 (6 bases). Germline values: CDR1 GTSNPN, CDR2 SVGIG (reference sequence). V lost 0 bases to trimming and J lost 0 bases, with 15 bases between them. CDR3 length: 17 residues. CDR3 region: CAWSVRGGHLSNQPQHF. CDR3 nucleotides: TGTGCCTGGAGTGTACGGGGGGGCCACCTTAGCAATCAGCCCCAGCATTTT.

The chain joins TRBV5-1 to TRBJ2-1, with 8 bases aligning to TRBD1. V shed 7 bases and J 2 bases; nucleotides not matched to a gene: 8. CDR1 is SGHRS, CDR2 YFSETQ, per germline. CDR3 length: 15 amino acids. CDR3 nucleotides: TGCGCCAGCCGGGAGACAGGGGATCCCTACAATGAGCAGTTCTTC. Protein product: CASRETGDPYNEQFF.

CDR3 DNA sequence: TGCAGTGCTGGAAGCCTCGCGGAGCAGTTCTTC. It codes for CSAGSLAEQFF. This chain links TRBV20-1 with TRBJ2-1; unclear D gene. Trimming removed 5 bases from V and 10 bases from J, with 12 bases in between. This CDR3 spans 11 amino acids. Per germline, CDR1 DFQATT and CDR2 SNEGSKA (reference sequence).

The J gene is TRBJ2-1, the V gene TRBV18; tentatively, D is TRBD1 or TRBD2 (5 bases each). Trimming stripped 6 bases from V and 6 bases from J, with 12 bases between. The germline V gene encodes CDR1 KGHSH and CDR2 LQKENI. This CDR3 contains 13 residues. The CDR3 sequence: CASSGRLGNEQFF. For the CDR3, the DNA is TGTGCCAGCTCGGGACGTTTGGGCAATGAGCAGTTCTTC.

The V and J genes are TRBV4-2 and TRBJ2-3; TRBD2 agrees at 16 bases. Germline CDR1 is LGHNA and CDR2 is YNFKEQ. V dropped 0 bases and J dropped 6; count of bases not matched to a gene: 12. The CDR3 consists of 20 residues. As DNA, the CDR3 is TGTGCCAGCAGCCAAGATAGGAGGGGGACTAGCGGGAGGGCCGCGGATACGCAGTATTTT. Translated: CASSQDRRGTSGRAADTQYF.

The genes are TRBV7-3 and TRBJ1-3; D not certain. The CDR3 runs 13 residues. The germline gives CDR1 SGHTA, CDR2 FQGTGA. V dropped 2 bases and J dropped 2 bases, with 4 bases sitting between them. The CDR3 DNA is TGTGCCAGCAGCTTAGAACCTGGAAACACCATATATTTT. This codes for CASSLEPGNTIYF. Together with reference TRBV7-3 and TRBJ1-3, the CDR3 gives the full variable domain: GAGVSQTPSNKVTEKGKYVELRCDPISGHTALYWYRQSLGQGPEFLIYFQGTGAADDSGLPNDRFFAVRPEGSVSTLKIQRTERGDSAVYLCASSLEPGNTIYFGEGSWLTVV.

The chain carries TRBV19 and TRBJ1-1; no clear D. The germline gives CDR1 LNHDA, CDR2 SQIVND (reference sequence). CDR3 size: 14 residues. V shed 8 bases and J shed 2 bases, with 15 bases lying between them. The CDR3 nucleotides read TGTGCCAGTGGGAGGACGGCTGTCAACACTGAAGCTTTCTTT. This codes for CASGRTAVNTEAFF. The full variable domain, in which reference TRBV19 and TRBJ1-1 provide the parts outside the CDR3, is DGGITQSPKYLFRKEGQNVTLSCEQNLNHDAMYWYRQDPGQGLRLIYYSQIVNDFQKGDIAEGYSVSREKKESFPLTVTSAQKNPTAFYLCASGRTAVNTEAFFGQGTRLTVV.

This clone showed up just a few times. CDR3 region: CASSQDLQRGGAKNIQYF. DNA of the CDR3: TGCGCCAGCAGCCAAGATCTTCAGCGGGGGGGAGCCAAAAACATTCAGTACTTC. The chain carries TRBV4-1 and TRBJ2-4; TRBD2 agrees at 10 bases. The V gene's germline CDR1 is MGHRA and CDR2 YSYEKL. The V gene end was trimmed by 0 bases and the J gene end by 0 bases; junction bases not matched to a gene: 5. This CDR3 comprises 18 residues.

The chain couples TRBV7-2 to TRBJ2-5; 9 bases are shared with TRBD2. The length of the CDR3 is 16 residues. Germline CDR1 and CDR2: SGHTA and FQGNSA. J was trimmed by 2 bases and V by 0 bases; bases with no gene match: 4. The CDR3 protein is CASSLALAGSQETQYF. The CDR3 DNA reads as TGTGCCAGCAGCTTAGCACTAGCGGGCAGTCAAGAGACCCAGTACTTC. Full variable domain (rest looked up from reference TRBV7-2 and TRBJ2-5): GAGVSQSPSNKVTEKGKDVELRCDPISGHTALYWYRQSLGQGLEFLIYFQGNSAPDKSGLPSDRFSAERTGGSVSTLTIQRTQQEDSAVYLCASSLALAGSQETQYFGPGTRLLVL.